This TCR beta chain was recorded in a study of identical twins. Germline loops: CDR1 LNHNV, CDR2 YYDKDF (reference sequence). There are 13 residues in the CDR3. V lost 0 bases and J lost 4, with 6 bases in between. From the 5' RACE reads, TCRdb called clonotypes with MiXCR, one entry per CDR3 protein. The sample includes some 500,000 distinct CDR3 sequences, around 14% of them seen just once. These records were also assigned to another study, of yellow fever vaccine responses in identical twins.

The V call is TRBV15, the J call TRBJ2-5, with unresolved D. This receptor was identified in a woman younger than 30 in good health. The sample consisted of CD4+ T cells sorted from blood. The CDR3 DNA sequence: TGTGCCACCAGCAGAGATACCCGAGAGACCCAGTACTTC. Amino acid sequence: CATSRDTRETQYF. The full variable domain, its missing parts supplied by reference TRBV15 and TRBJ2-5, is DAMVIQNPRYQVTQFGKPVTLSCSQTLNHNVMYWYQQKSSQAPKLLFHYYDKDFNNEADTPDNFQSRRPNTSFCFLDIRSPGLGDTAMYLCATSRDTRETQYFGPGTRLLVL.